The 25 T cell receptor beta chains below come from one sample, sequenced in a study of beta chain features in type 1 diabetes. Reverse transcribing all isolated RNA meant expressed TCRB transcripts were sequenced. Clones were sequenced by immunoSEQ multiplex PCR, and TCRdb holds only the in-frame ones, with some missing. The sample consists of some 400,000 clones, roughly 16% of them appearing once. Sequencing was performed on naive CD4+ T cells from blood. The receptors were gathered from a woman between 18 and 29 years old in good health.

The rearrangement joins TRBV4-3 to TRBJ2-1; D is unclear. This CDR3 has 11 residues. Per the germline V gene, CDR1 is LGHNA and CDR2 is YSLEER. Trimming took 2 bases from V and 13 from J, leaving 9 bases between them. In nucleotides, the CDR3 is TGCGCCAGCAGCCAACACTTTCCTCAGTTCTTC. The encoded protein is CASSQHFPQFF.

On this clone: Within the sample, other DNA sequences also encode this same CDR3. The V gene is TRBV5-1, the J gene TRBJ2-1; a possible D gene is TRBD2 (6 bases). The CDR3 consists of 16 residues. Trimming left V 0 bases short and J 1 base short, with 11 bases between. Germline lookup yields CDR1 SGHRS and CDR2 YFSETQ. CDR3 in DNA: TGCGCCAGCAGCTTGGCCAGCGGGTCATCCTACAATGAGCAGTTCTTC. Translating it yields CASSLASGSSYNEQFF.

Here the CDR3 DNA reads TGTGCCTGGAGGGGCCGGGTGGGACTAGCGGGAGTCGAGCAGTACTTC. Encoded protein: CAWRGRVGLAGVEQYF. The chain uses TRBV30 and TRBJ2-7, with 14 bases aligning to TRBD2. This CDR3 spans 16 amino acids. The J segment lost 6 bases and the V segment lost 3 bases, leaving 10 bases of the junction unmatched. Germline V gene data show CDR1 as GTSNPN and CDR2 as SVGIG (reference sequence). Variable domain in full (rest from reference TRBV30 and TRBJ2-7): SQTIHQWPATLVQPVGSPLSLECTVEGTSNPNLYWYRQAAGRGLQLLFYSVGIGQISSEVPQNLSASRPQDRQFILSSKKLLLSDSGFYLCAWRGRVGLAGVEQYFGPGTRLTVT.

This clone was counted between two and nine times. The chain has TRBV5-6 and TRBJ2-7; maybe TRBD2 (6 bases). Germline V gene sequence: CDR1 SGHDT, CDR2 YYEEEE. The ends were cut back, 4 bases at V and 6 bases at J, with 14 bases in the middle. CDR3 size: 13 residues. The CDR3 region is CASSPLSGTEQYF. CDR3 in DNA: TGTGCCAGCAGCCCGCTTAGCGGAACCGAGCAGTACTTC.

In this sample, this clone turned up a few times. The rearrangement joins TRBV7-9 to TRBJ2-1, with a possible D match to TRBD2 (6 bases). Trimming took 5 bases from V and 9 from J, leaving 17 bases between them. The germline CDR1 and CDR2 sequences are SEHNR and FQNEAQ (reference sequence). This CDR3 is built from 14 residues. The CDR3 is CASSTWGTYGEQFF. The CDR3 DNA sequence: TGTGCCAGCAGCACTTGGGGGACTTACGGTGAGCAGTTCTTC.

The CDR3 spells CASSFRTANYGYTF. The CDR3 coding sequence is TGTGCCAGCAGCTTCCGGACAGCTAACTATGGCTACACCTTC. The V call is TRBV7-3, the J call TRBJ1-2, with a tentative D call TRBD1 (6 bases). CDR3 length equals 14 residues. Per the germline V gene, CDR1 is SGHTA and CDR2 is FQGTGA. Between the trimmed V and J ends, which lost 3 bases and 0 bases, there was a span of 8 bases.

This clone was counted only a few times. J is TRBJ2-3 and V is TRBV15; D is possibly TRBD1 (6 bases). Germline V gene sequence: CDR1 LNHNV, CDR2 YYDKDF (reference sequence). This CDR3 is built from 18 residues. V was shortened by 0 bases and J by 2 bases, with 18 bases between the two germline ends. As DNA, the CDR3 is TGTGCCACCAGCAGAGATTGGAGTCGAGGGACAACCACAGATACGCAGTATTTT. Its translation is CATSRDWSRGTTTDTQYF.

The chain recombines TRBV18 with TRBJ2-7; D perhaps matches TRBD1 (6 bases). Per the germline V gene, CDR1 is KGHSH and CDR2 is LQKENI. Trimming stripped 5 bases from V and 2 bases from J, with 10 bases between. This CDR3 is built from 13 residues. The CDR3 DNA reads TGTGCCAGCTCAGCAGAGGGGGCCTACGAGCAGTACTTC. Translated: CASSAEGAYEQYF.

This clone occurred a few times. The DNA of the CDR3 is TGTGCCAGCGAAGCAGGGGGAGTCCAGCCCCAGCATTTT. It encodes CASEAGGVQPQHF. The genes are TRBV2 and TRBJ1-5; 7 bases fit TRBD1. The trim removed 8 bases at V and 7 bases at J, leaving 8 bases unmatched. CDR1 is SNHLY and CDR2 is FYNNEI in the germline V gene. CDR3 length: 13 residues.

Only a few counts were recorded for this clone. This rearrangement joins TRBV6-5 to TRBJ2-1; 10 bases agree with TRBD1. The CDR3 consists of 12 residues. Germline assignment: CDR1 MNHEY and CDR2 SVGAGI. The trim removed 10 bases at V and 8 bases at J, leaving 5 bases unmatched. Written as DNA, the CDR3 is TGTGCCAACCGGGACAGGGGAGATGAGCAGTTCTTC. Protein product: CANRDRGDEQFF.

This chain joins TRBV4-3 and TRBJ1-2; D remains unclear. With 0 bases removed from V and 8 bases from J, the gap between germline ends came to 16 bases. Germline V gene lookup returns CDR1 LGHNA and CDR2 YSLEER. The CDR3 sequence is 15 residues long. CDR3 in DNA: TGCGCCAGCAGCCAAGATTCTGGGCCCCGGGGAGGCTACACCTTC. It yields the protein CASSQDSGPRGGYTF.

This chain joins TRBV4-1 and TRBJ2-5; possibly TRBD2 for D (6 bases). Germline V CDR1 and CDR2: MGHRA, YSYEKL. The CDR3 sequence is 13 residues long. V dropped 0 bases and J dropped 7 bases, with 9 bases sitting between them. CDR3 nucleotide sequence: TGCGCCAGCAGCCAAGACCCGCGGGGGACCCAGTACTTC. It specifies CASSQDPRGTQYF.

The chain employs TRBV14 and TRBJ2-1, with 8 bases matching TRBD1. With 2 bases clipped from V and 1 base from J, the junction kept 7 bases outside the gene matches. Per germline, CDR1 SGHDN and CDR2 FVKESK. The CDR3 length is 17 residues. The CDR3 is CASSQPWGQVSYNEQFF. For the CDR3, the DNA is TGTGCCAGCAGCCAACCCTGGGGACAGGTTTCCTACAATGAGCAGTTCTTC. The full variable domain, in which reference TRBV14 and TRBJ2-1 provide the parts outside the CDR3, is EAGVTQFPSHSVIEKGQTVTLRCDPISGHDNLYWYRRVMGKEIKFLLHFVKESKQDESGMPNNRFLAERTGGTYSTLKVQPAELEDSGVYFCASSQPWGQVSYNEQFFGPGTRLTVL.

V gene TRBV7-3 combines with J gene TRBJ1-2; TRBD1 matches at 11 bases. The CDR3 has 15 residues. Germline trimming cut 5 bases from V and 4 bases from J; bases unmatched to any gene: 6. The germline V gene encodes CDR1 SGHTA and CDR2 FQGTGA. The CDR3 spells CASSPQGTGGYGYTF. In DNA, the CDR3 is TGTGCCAGCAGCCCCCAGGGGACAGGGGGCTATGGCTACACCTTC.

This clone has just a few counts. The V gene is TRBV5-6, the J gene TRBJ1-5; 7 bases line up with TRBD1. This CDR3 region has 15 residues. Looked up from germline, CDR1 is SGHDT and CDR2 is YYEEEE. V shed 4 bases, J shed 4 bases, and the junction held 8 bases outside the gene matches. CDR3 sequence reads: CASSITGVANQPQHF. CDR3 bases: TGTGCCAGCAGCATTACAGGGGTAGCGAATCAGCCCCAGCATTTT.

This clone was seen a few times. The same CDR3 arises from other DNA sequences in this sample as well. The chain carries TRBV6-5 and TRBJ2-2, with D possibly matching TRBD2 (5 bases). V lost 0 bases to trimming and J lost 4 bases, with 6 bases between them. CDR1 is MNHEY and CDR2 is SVGAGI in the germline V gene. This CDR3 is built from 14 residues. CDR3 amino acids: CASSYSRGTGELFF. DNA of the CDR3: TGTGCCAGCAGTTACTCCCGGGGCACCGGGGAGCTGTTTTTT.

This clone was recorded a few times. V and J are TRBV7-2 and TRBJ1-1; D is unclear. This CDR3 comprises 15 residues. Germline-derived CDR1 and CDR2 are SGHTA and FQGNSA. V dropped 6 bases and J dropped 0 bases, with 14 bases sitting between them. The CDR3 protein is CASRPWRAMNTEAFF. CDR3 bases: TGTGCCAGCAGGCCCTGGAGGGCAATGAACACTGAAGCTTTCTTT.

The V and J genes are TRBV28 and TRBJ1-5, with TRBD1 matching 8 bases. The V segment lost 6 bases and the J segment 1 base; nucleotides outside the gene matches: 11. Germline assignment: CDR1 MDHEN and CDR2 SYDVKM. The CDR3 has 17 amino acids. CDR3: CASSWFSGQASNQPQHF. The CDR3 DNA reads TGTGCCAGCAGCTGGTTTTCGGGACAGGCAAGCAATCAGCCCCAGCATTTT.

The chain couples TRBV28 to TRBJ2-5, with D possibly TRBD2 on 5 matching bases. Germline V gene sequence: CDR1 MDHEN, CDR2 SYDVKM. V lost 10 bases, J lost 1 base, and 13 bases lay in between. The length of the CDR3 is 13 residues. The CDR3 loop reads CATSSGPQETQYF. CDR3 bases: TGTGCCACCTCAAGCGGACCCCAAGAGACCCAGTACTTC.

This clone was counted only a few times. The CDR3 DNA reads as TGTGCCAGCTCACCAACACTAACTGAGACCCAGTACTTC. Its protein product is CASSPTLTETQYF. V and J are TRBV18 and TRBJ2-5, with D uncertain. Trimming left V 2 bases short and J 5 bases short, with 9 bases between. The CDR3 is 13 residues long. The V gene's germline CDR1 is KGHSH and CDR2 LQKENI.

The V call is TRBV11-3, the J call TRBJ1-1; no reliable D call. This CDR3 contains 13 residues. Trimming removed 1 base at V and 5 bases at J, with 8 bases between. Germline values: CDR1 SGHNT, CDR2 YENEEA. CDR3 DNA sequence: TGTGCCAGCAGCTTAGGGTGGGCAACTGAAGCTTTCTTT. Translated: CASSLGWATEAFF.

The CDR3 coding sequence is TGCGCCAGCAGCTTGGGAGACACATCTAACTATGGCTACACCTTC. Translating gives CASSLGDTSNYGYTF. The chain has TRBV5-1 and TRBJ1-2; D is unclear. Germline V gives CDR1 SGHRS, CDR2 YFSETQ. The CDR3 sequence is 15 residues long. Trimming pared 0 bases from V and 0 bases from J, leaving 9 bases between.

The chain employs TRBV29-1 and TRBJ2-3; D is perhaps TRBD2 (6 bases). The V gene's germline CDR1 is SQVTM and CDR2 ANQGSEA. The V and J ends lost 4 bases and 7 bases respectively, with 18 bases between them. This CDR3 comprises 14 residues. In DNA form, the CDR3 reads TGCAGCGTTGCGGTCTTACCGGAGGGTTATACGCAGTATTTT. This codes for CSVAVLPEGYTQYF.

The gene calls are TRBV28 and TRBJ1-1; D is undetermined. Germline V gene lookup returns CDR1 MDHEN and CDR2 SYDVKM. V was trimmed by 7 bases and J by 0 bases, leaving 12 bases between them. This CDR3 comprises 14 residues. In nucleotides, the CDR3 is TGTGCCAGCATCACGGGTAGCATGAACACTGAAGCTTTCTTT. Protein sequence: CASITGSMNTEAFF.

This clone came up a few times. This chain links TRBV4-3 with TRBJ1-2; 8 nucleotides align to TRBD1. Germline loops: CDR1 LGHNA, CDR2 YSLEER. The CDR3 consists of 15 residues. V lost 4 bases and J lost 7; bases outside the gene matches: 11. CDR3: CASSPADRERFGYTF. The CDR3 DNA reads as TGCGCCAGCAGCCCGGCGGACAGGGAACGATTTGGCTACACCTTC.